This entry lists 7 T cell receptor beta chains sequenced from one sample in a study of T cell responses to AZD1222 COVID-19 vaccine. Sequencing was performed with immunoSEQ multiplex PCR; in TCRdb, only in-frame clones are kept and a portion is missing. The sample yields 180,000 or so clones, 88% seen once. The source material was peripheral blood, sampled 28 days after the second AZD1222 dose. These receptor sequences come from an adult who received the AZD1222 COVID-19 vaccine.

The rearrangement uses TRBV28 and TRBJ1-2; D gene uncertain. V was trimmed by 5 bases and J by 4 bases, leaving 14 bases between them. The CDR3 has 14 residues. Germline assignment: CDR1 MDHEN and CDR2 SYDVKM. The CDR3 spells CASSPYGEPYGYTF. The CDR3 DNA is TGTGCCAGCAGTCCTTACGGGGAACCCTATGGCTACACCTTC.

CDR3 coding DNA: TGTGCCAGCAGTCCGGGCGGAGTCAACACCGGGGAGCTGTTTTTT. Its translation: CASSPGGVNTGELFF. This sequence joins TRBV11-3 and TRBJ2-2; D gene unclear. The germline V gene encodes CDR1 SGHNT and CDR2 YENEEA. This CDR3 is 15 amino acids long. Trimming cost V 6 bases and J 2 bases, with 13 bases left between them.

This rearrangement joins TRBV6-2 or TRBV6-3 to TRBJ1-1, with TRBD1 identical over 8 bases. CDR3 length: 15 residues. Germline V gene sequence: CDR1 MNHEY, CDR2 SVGEGT. The V and J ends lost 6 bases and 1 base, in that order; junction bases with no gene match: 7. The CDR3, as DNA: TGTGCCAGCAGCTCCCCAACAGGGGGGAACACTGAAGCTTTCTTT. It encodes CASSSPTGGNTEAFF.

V and J are TRBV19 and TRBJ2-5; 10 bases map to TRBD2. The CDR3 is 16 residues long. Germline assignment: CDR1 LNHDA and CDR2 SQIVND (reference sequence). The V and J ends lost 2 bases and 5 bases, in that order; junction bases with no gene match: 8. The CDR3 DNA sequence: TGTGCCAGTAGTATAAGGCTAGCGGGAGCGATGGAGACCCAGTACTTC. It codes for CASSIRLAGAMETQYF.

This clone has just a few counts. V and J are TRBV5-1 and TRBJ2-7, with TRBD1 matching 9 bases. The CDR3 has 14 residues. Trimming at V came to 7 bases and at J to 5 bases, leaving 10 bases not matched to a gene. Germline loops: CDR1 SGHRS, CDR2 YFSETQ. CDR3 loop: CASRSGDRDHEQYF. Here the CDR3 DNA reads TGCGCCAGCCGAAGTGGGGACAGGGACCACGAGCAGTACTTC.

This chain uses TRBV11-2 with TRBJ1-4, with a tentative D call TRBD1 (5 bases). The CDR3 totals 14 residues. The V end was cut by 5 bases, the J end by 7 bases, with 14 bases between. Germline CDR1 reads SGHAT; CDR2 reads FQNNGV. CDR3 nucleotide sequence: TGTGCCAGCAGCCCCCGGGGGGAGGGTGAAAAACTGTTTTTT. Its protein is CASSPRGEGEKLFF.

The rearrangement links TRBV30 to TRBJ1-5, with 7 bases lining up with TRBD1. The CDR3 is 14 residues long. With 2 bases clipped from V and 0 bases from J, the junction kept 1 base outside the gene matches. In germline, CDR1 is GTSNPN, CDR2 SVGIG (reference sequence). Here the CDR3 DNA reads TGTGCCTGGAGTAGACAGGGTAGCAATCAGCCCCAGCATTTT. Translated: CAWSRQGSNQPQHF.